This T cell receptor beta chain was profiled in a study of CD8 T cells in ankylosing spondylitis. A remark on this clonotype: Antigen specificity is unknown.

Each TCR beta library was made by quantitative 5'-RACE that incorporated molecular barcodes. Each CDR3 protein is one row after TCRdb ran MiXCR on the 5' RACE reads. The sample lists 250,000 to 350,000 distinct CDR3 sequences, around 19% seen once, with under 8.5% in the top ten. General study points: Significant enrichment of disease-linked clones was reported in matched ankylosing spondylitis synovial fluid. A TCR beta motif of several highly homologous variants seemed to mark ankylosing spondylitis blood. The authors found the disease-linked clones to be CD8+ and relatively rare in peripheral blood.

Trimming removed 3 bases from V and 2 bases from J, with 11 bases in between. This CDR3 has 14 residues. CDR1 and CDR2 (germline): DFQATT, SNEGSKA (reference sequence). The V and J genes are TRBV20-1 and TRBJ1-5, with unresolved D. The sequence came from a male donor with ankylosing spondylitis or in good health (not recorded which). Sequencing input: blood, either unsorted or a sorted T cell fraction (not recorded which). CDR3 sequence: CSASPGVGNQPQHF. The CDR3 DNA follows: TGCAGTGCTAGCCCTGGGGTGGGCAATCAGCCCCAGCATTTT.